This T cell receptor beta chain was obtained from a study of shared clonotypes between healthy human individuals. Overall study results and limits: The genetic and exposure-history diversity represented was limited by few donors. The four-donor shared clonotypes exceeded non-shared clonotypes in generation probability, with non-shared ones scoring lower. For naive CD4 cells, roughly 5% of clonotypes were shared across a handful of donors.

Clones were read by immunoSEQ multiplex PCR, and TCRdb kept only the in-frame ones, dropping some. The sample includes about 800,000 clones, about 96% of them seen just once. Terminally differentiated effector memory CD45RA+ cells were excluded from the naive CD8 cells, which were CD45RO-negative and positively selected for CCR7. On this clone itself: What it recognizes is unknown.

What was sequenced was naive CD8+ T cells sorted from blood. This clonotype was sampled from a man aged 25-45 years in good health.

The CDR3 nucleotides read TGCAGCGTTGAATCTTCGGGGGAATTTGAGCAGTTCTTC. Protein product: CSVESSGEFEQFF. The rearrangement links TRBV29-1 to TRBJ2-1, with D possibly being TRBD2 (6 bases). V gave up 2 bases and J gave up 9 bases, with 14 bases separating them. In germline, CDR1 is SQVTM, CDR2 ANQGSEA. The CDR3 sequence is 13 residues long.